The rows below give T cell receptor beta chains drawn from one sample of a study of cytomegalovirus exposure and HLA in healthy donors. Some clones are missing from TCRdb's copy, which holds only in-frame ones; the method was immunoSEQ multiplex PCR. Of over 60,000 clones listed, about three quarters were seen once; the top ten hold under 3.5%. The sequenced sample was PBMCs. These receptors all come from a man younger than 35 in good health and CMV-seronegative. Both conserved end residues are part of each CDR3. Each record gives: V gene, clone size, J gene, D gene, CDR3 DNA, CDR3 protein. The D gene is left open where the match is weak. Size is stated for part of the rows, as once, few or many counts, or as a class when the clone is expanded.

TRBV29-1,few,TRBJ2-1,TRBD2,TGCAGCGTTGGTGAGGGGCGGGGGGACTACAATGAGCAGTTCTTC,CSVGEGRGDYNEQFF
TRBV5-1,.,TRBJ1-4,.,TGCGCCAGTCGTGTGGGGGGTTTGGAAGAAAAACTGTTTTTT,CASRVGGLEEKLFF
TRBV5-4,.,TRBJ1-4,TRBD1,TGTGCCAGCAGCCCCGGACAGGGGAGTGAAAAACTGTTTTTT,CASSPGQGSEKLFF
TRBV10-3,.,TRBJ2-5,.,TGTGCCATCAGTTCCAGGAATTCTGAGACCCAGTACTTC,CAISSRNSETQYF
TRBV28,.,TRBJ1-5,.,TGTGCCAGCAATTCAGTCCAGCCCCAGCATTTT,CASNSVQPQHF
TRBV18,once,TRBJ1-5,.,TGTGCCAGCTCACCAGTAGATAGCAATCAGCCCCAGCATTTT,CASSPVDSNQPQHF
TRBV5-1,.,TRBJ2-2,.,TGCGCCAGCAGCTTGGTCCCACAGGAATCCTTCACCGGGGAGCTGTTTTTT,CASSLVPQESFTGELFF
TRBV14,.,TRBJ2-1,.,TGTGCCAGCAGCCAGAGTTACAATGAGCAGTTCTTC,CASSQSYNEQFF
TRBV4-2,.,TRBJ2-3,TRBD2,TGTGCCAGCAGCCCGGGACTAGCGGTCGTCGGTACGCAGTATTTT,CASSPGLAVVGTQYF
TRBV21-1,.,TRBJ2-7,.,TGTGCCGGGACAAAACAGGGTTGTGGAGATGAGCAGTACTTC,CAGTKQGCGDEQYF
TRBV7-9,.,TRBJ2-3,.,TGTGCCAGCAGCTTAGACAGGGAAACAGATACGCAGTATTTT,CASSLDRETDTQYF
TRBV29-1,.,TRBJ2-5,TRBD1,TGCAGCGTTTCAGGGGGCTTAAAGACCCAGTACTTC,CSVSGGLKTQYF
TRBV5-4,.,TRBJ2-3,TRBD2,TGTGCCAGCAGCCGAACCCCCGGGACTACCACAGATACGCAGTATTTT,CASSRTPGTTTDTQYF
TRBV11-2,.,TRBJ2-2,.,TGTGCCAGCAGCCGGTTTACAGGGTCAGGCACCGGGGAGCTGTTTTTT,CASSRFTGSGTGELFF
TRBV6-1,.,TRBJ2-5,TRBD1,TGTGCCAGCAGTTCCGGACTACCGGGACAGGGGGTCCAGTACTTC,CASSSGLPGQGVQYF
TRBV23-1,.,TRBJ1-1,.,TGCGCCCAGGGTACTGAAGCTTTTTTT,CAQGTEAFF
TRBV19,.,TRBJ2-7,TRBD1,TGTGCCAGTAGCCAGCCGGGACAGGGGGGGTACGAGCAGTACTTC,CASSQPGQGGYEQYF
TRBV6-5,once,TRBJ2-3,TRBD2,TGTGCCAGCAGTTCCCCCGGGGGGGGGAGCACAGATACGCAGTATTTT,CASSSPGGGSTDTQYF
TRBV27,.,TRBJ2-2,.,TGTGCCAGCAGTTTATTGGCGGGGAGCACCGGGGAGCTGTTTTTT,CASSLLAGSTGELFF
TRBV5-1,.,TRBJ1-6,TRBD1,TGCGCCAGCAGCCTTGGACAGGGACGGGGCAATTCACCCCTCCACTTT,CASSLGQGRGNSPLHF
TRBV5-6,.,TRBJ1-6,TRBD1,TGTGCCAGCAGTCCCGGGACAGGGAATGATTCACCCCTCCACTTT,CASSPGTGNDSPLHF
TRBV10-3,once,TRBJ2-3,.,TGTGCCATCAGTGAGTCGGAGAGCTCCACAGATACGCAGTATTTT,CAISESESSTDTQYF
TRBV28,few,TRBJ1-1,.,TGTGCCAGCAGGTGGCAGGGCATTGGGACTGAAGCTTTCTTT,CASRWQGIGTEAFF
TRBV28,.,TRBJ1-2,TRBD1,TGTGCCAGCAGCACCCCCGGACAGGGGAAAACCTTC,CASSTPGQGKTF
TRBV28,.,TRBJ1-5,.,TGTGCCAGCAGTCGGGTACAGGGAATAAATCAGCCCCAGCATTTT,CASSRVQGINQPQHF
TRBV5-6,.,TRBJ1-2,TRBD1,TGTGCCAGCAGTTCGAGGGACAGGGCGACTTCTAACTATGGCTACACCTTC,CASSSRDRATSNYGYTF
TRBV9,.,TRBJ2-1,TRBD2,TGTGCCAGCAGCCAAACACAACTAGCGGGGGGGCTTAATGAGCAGTTCTTC,CASSQTQLAGGLNEQFF
TRBV9,.,TRBJ2-1,.,TGTGCCAGCAGCGTAGCACAGATTAATGAGCAGTTCTTC,CASSVAQINEQFF
TRBV21-1,.,TRBJ2-7,.,TGTGCCAGCACGGGCAGGGAATCCTACGAGCAGTACTTC,CASTGRESYEQYF
TRBV7-9,.,TRBJ2-7,.,TGTGCCGGCGGCACAGGGCGCTCAGGGCACGAGCAGTACTTC,CAGGTGRSGHEQYF
TRBV13,.,TRBJ1-2,.,TGTGCCAGCAGCGTAGACTCCAGGGAAGGCTACACCTTC,CASSVDSREGYTF
TRBV11-2,.,TRBJ1-5,.,TGTGCCAGCAGCGCCGACGGGGGTTACAATCAGCCCCAGCATTTT,CASSADGGYNQPQHF
TRBV27,.,TRBJ2-1,TRBD1,TGTGCCAGCCCGACAGGGGGGCATAATGAGCAGTTCTTC,CASPTGGHNEQFF
TRBV5-6,.,TRBJ2-2,.,TGTGCCAGCAGCTTGGCCGGGGGCGGGGAGCTGTTTTTT,CASSLAGGGELFF
TRBV29-1,.,TRBJ1-2,.,TGCAGCGTCAGGGGCGAGGGGGATTATGGCTACACCTTC,CSVRGEGDYGYTF
TRBV5-1,.,TRBJ1-4,.,TGCGCCAGCAGCAACGTAGCTTACGACGAAAAACTGTTTTTT,CASSNVAYDEKLFF
TRBV9,.,TRBJ2-5,TRBD1,TGTGCCAGCAGCGTAGAGGGACAGGGAGAGACCCAGTACTTC,CASSVEGQGETQYF